The next 21 T cell receptor beta chains were all read from a single sample in a study of blood T cell repertoires in COVID-19 (TCRdb year 2020). The library was obtained by the immunoSEQ multiplex PCR assay. In TCRdb, the immuneACCESS table is reduced to in-frame sequences with V and J assigned. These tables do not hold every clone; where another copy was compared, an unresolved V gene accounts for under half, and the others remain unexplained. The sample table holds roughly 160,000 clones, of which approximately 86% were seen once. The top ten constitute approximately 10% of the sample. Sequenced input: peripheral blood. All receptors derive from a woman aged 80 or older with active or convalescent COVID-19.

The V call is TRBV27, the J call TRBJ2-5; 11 nucleotides match TRBD2. Germline V lookup: CDR1 MNHEY, CDR2 SMNVEV (reference sequence). V gave up 4 bases and J gave up 5 bases; unmatched junction bases: 6. CDR3 length: 15 amino acids. The CDR3 DNA follows: TGTGCCAGCAGTTACAATCCTAGCGGGAGGGAGACCCAGTACTTC. Its translation: CASSYNPSGRETQYF.

The chain joins TRBV7-6 to TRBJ2-5, with TRBD1 matching over 11 bases. The V gene end was trimmed by 4 bases and the J gene end by 4 bases; junction bases not matched to a gene: 5. CDR3 length: 15 residues. CDR1 SGHVS and CDR2 FNYEAQ come from the germline V gene. The CDR3 DNA reads TGTGCCAGCAGCTCCGGACAGGGGGCTGCAGAGACCCAGTACTTC. Translation gives CASSSGQGAAETQYF.

The V and J genes are TRBV2 and TRBJ2-7, with TRBD1 matching over 8 bases. The V segment lost 7 bases and the J segment 4 bases; nucleotides outside the gene matches: 6. CDR3 length: 13 amino acids. Looked up from germline, CDR1 is SNHLY and CDR2 is FYNNEI. The DNA of the CDR3 is TGTGCCAGCAACGGACAGGGAATTTACGAGCAGTACTTC. It specifies CASNGQGIYEQYF.

The rearrangement uses TRBV7-2 and TRBJ2-7; 10 bases are a match to TRBD2. Germline V CDR1 and CDR2: SGHTA, FQGNSA. The CDR3 covers 15 residues. The trim removed 4 bases at V and 2 bases at J, leaving 5 bases unmatched. CDR3 sequence reads: CASSYTSGTTYEQYF. The CDR3 DNA sequence: TGTGCCAGCAGCTATACTAGCGGGACCACCTACGAGCAGTACTTC.

The J gene is TRBJ2-5, the V gene TRBV9; the D gene is possibly TRBD2 (7 bases). This CDR3 has 17 residues. Trimming took off 0 bases at V and 4 bases at J, with 19 bases between the two ends. The germline V gene encodes CDR1 SGDLS and CDR2 YYNGEE. The CDR3, as DNA: TGTGCCAGCAGCGTAGGACCCCACCGGGGGGCAGGAGAGACCCAGTACTTC. Amino acid sequence: CASSVGPHRGAGETQYF.

This clone was detected only a few times. The chain carries TRBV25-1 and TRBJ2-1; D remains ambiguous. The CDR3 is 11 residues long. Germline V gene sequence: CDR1 MGHDK, CDR2 SYGVNS. V dropped 7 bases and J dropped 5 bases, with 6 bases sitting between them. The CDR3 loop reads CASKLDNEQFF. CDR3 sequence (DNA): TGTGCCAGCAAACTCGACAATGAGCAGTTCTTC.

This clone was seen a handful of times. The V gene is TRBV4-1, the J gene TRBJ2-7, with 12 bases lining up with TRBD2. The CDR3 runs to 15 residues. The germline CDR1 and CDR2 sequences are MGHRA and YSYEKL. Trimming took 4 bases from V and 6 from J; bases not matched to a gene: 7. CDR3 region: CASSPPSGRASEQYF. As DNA, the CDR3 is TGCGCCAGCAGCCCCCCTAGCGGGAGGGCCTCCGAGCAGTACTTC.

The chain is built from TRBV9 and TRBJ2-3; D might be TRBD2 (7 bases). V was trimmed by 4 bases and J by 6 bases, leaving 18 bases between them. Per germline, CDR1 SGDLS and CDR2 YYNGEE. This CDR3 is built from 15 residues. The CDR3 sequence is CASSPGWGGLDTQYF. The CDR3 DNA sequence: TGTGCCAGCAGCCCCGGGTGGGGGGGCTTGGATACGCAGTATTTT.

The chain links TRBV5-1 to TRBJ2-3, with D possibly being TRBD1 (6 bases). CDR1 is SGHRS and CDR2 is YFSETQ in the germline V gene. The length of the CDR3 is 12 residues. V dropped 4 bases and J dropped 4 bases, with 7 bases sitting between them. The CDR3 DNA follows: TGCGCCAGCAGCCCAGGGGCAGATACGCAGTATTTT. Encoded protein: CASSPGADTQYF.

J is TRBJ1-2 and V is TRBV7-3; D is perhaps TRBD1 (6 bases). CDR1 is SGHTA and CDR2 is FQGTGA in the germline V gene. V dropped 5 bases and J dropped 8 bases, with 12 bases sitting between them. The CDR3 extends over 12 amino acids. In DNA form, the CDR3 reads TGTGCCAGCAGCGTACAGGGCCAAGGCTACACCTTC. Translation: CASSVQGQGYTF. Combining the CDR3 with reference TRBV7-3 and TRBJ1-2 gives the whole variable domain GAGVSQTPSNKVTEKGKYVELRCDPISGHTALYWYRQSLGQGPEFLIYFQGTGAADDSGLPNDRFFAVRPEGSVSTLKIQRTERGDSAVYLCASSVQGQGYTFGSGTRLTVV.

This chain connects TRBV5-1 to TRBJ1-4; 9 bases match TRBD1. The CDR3 covers 15 residues. V gave up 4 bases and J gave up 2 bases; unmatched junction bases: 3. From germline, CDR1 is SGHRS and CDR2 YFSETQ. The CDR3: CASSRGQGTNEKLFF. The CDR3 DNA reads as TGCGCCAGCAGCAGAGGACAGGGGACTAATGAAAAACTGTTTTTT.

The chain joins TRBV5-4 to TRBJ2-3; 11 bases fit TRBD2. The V gene's germline CDR1 is SGHNT and CDR2 YYREEE (reference sequence). J was trimmed by 3 bases and V by 4 bases; bases with no gene match: 4. The CDR3 runs to 15 residues. CDR3 sequence reads: CASSVLAGVTDTQYF. In DNA, the CDR3 is TGTGCCAGCAGCGTACTAGCGGGAGTTACAGATACGCAGTATTTT.

The V call is TRBV28, the J call TRBJ2-5, with 9 nucleotides matching TRBD2. J gave up 5 bases and V 6 bases, and 10 bases lay outside the gene matches. This CDR3 is 15 amino acids long. Germline V CDR1 and CDR2: MDHEN, SYDVKM. Here the CDR3 reads CASSRLAGALETQYF. As DNA, the CDR3 is TGTGCCAGCAGCCGTTTAGCGGGAGCTTTGGAGACCCAGTACTTC.

The chain joins TRBV19 to TRBJ1-5; no reliable D call. Looked up from germline, CDR1 is LNHDA and CDR2 is SQIVND (reference sequence). The CDR3 extends over 16 amino acids. The V and J ends lost 3 bases and 0 bases respectively, with 12 bases between them. This chain's CDR3 is CASSMSFRYSNQPQHF. The CDR3 DNA is TGTGCCAGTAGTATGTCATTCAGATATAGCAATCAGCCCCAGCATTTT.

The chain is built from TRBV20-1 and TRBJ2-1; a possible D gene is TRBD1 (6 bases). Germline CDR1 reads DFQATT; CDR2 reads SNEGSKA (reference sequence). V dropped 4 bases and J dropped 10 bases, with 11 bases sitting between them. The CDR3 runs 11 residues. Written as DNA, the CDR3 is TGCAGTGCTAACCACAGGGAGGAGCAGTTCTTC. This encodes CSANHREEQFF.

The chain uses TRBV9 and TRBJ2-3; a weak D match, TRBD1 (6 bases). This CDR3 has 15 amino acids. CDR1 is SGDLS, CDR2 YYNGEE, per germline. Trimming shortened V by 3 bases and J by 3 bases, and 14 bases separated the two germline ends. The CDR3 here is CASSAQLTGTDTQYF. DNA for the CDR3: TGTGCCAGCAGCGCCCAACTTACAGGGACAGATACGCAGTATTTT.

This clone has a handful of counts. This CDR3 reads CASSQAGGSGYTF. CDR3 nucleotides: TGCGCCAGCAGCCAAGCCGGGGGATCTGGCTACACCTTC. The genes are TRBV4-1 and TRBJ1-2; D might be TRBD1 (5 bases). This CDR3 is built from 13 residues. Trimming removed 1 base from V and 7 bases from J, with 10 bases in between. Germline CDR1 and CDR2: MGHRA and YSYEKL.

The rearrangement uses TRBV5-1 and TRBJ2-2; D unresolved. Trimming took 4 bases from V and 0 from J, leaving 10 bases between them. The CDR3 runs 15 residues. Germline V lookup: CDR1 SGHRS, CDR2 YFSETQ. The CDR3 DNA is TGCGCCAGCAGCAGCCGCGGTACGAACACCGGGGAGCTGTTTTTT. Amino acid sequence: CASSSRGTNTGELFF.

As for this clone: The same CDR3 also results from other DNA sequences found in this sample. The V call is TRBV7-8, the J call TRBJ1-3; 7 nucleotides line up with TRBD1. Germline loops: CDR1 SGHVS, CDR2 FQNEAQ. V gave up 5 bases and J gave up 0 bases; unmatched junction bases: 4. There are 15 residues in the CDR3. The CDR3 here is CASSPRTGSGNTIYF. Written as DNA, the CDR3 is TGTGCCAGCAGCCCCCGGACAGGCTCTGGAAACACCATATATTTT. Combining the CDR3 with reference TRBV7-8 and TRBJ1-3 gives the whole variable domain GAGVSQSPRYKVAKRGQDVALRCDPISGHVSLFWYQQALGQGPEFLTYFQNEAQLDKSGLPSDRFFAERPEGSVSTLKIQRTQQEDSAVYLCASSPRTGSGNTIYFGEGSWLTVV.

The chain links TRBV3-1 (or the pseudogene TRBV3-2) to TRBJ2-4, with 11 bases identical to TRBD2. V lost 5 bases, J lost 8 bases, and 11 bases stayed unmatched. The CDR3 length is 16 residues. Germline CDR1 LGHDT, CDR2 YNNKEL (reference sequence). CDR3 nucleotide sequence: TGTGCCAGCAGCTTACTAGCGGGAGAGGGTGGGGACATTCAGTACTTC. It is translated as CASSLLAGEGGDIQYF.

V gene TRBV18 combines with J gene TRBJ1-5; TRBD1 might be the D (5 bases). In germline, CDR1 is KGHSH, CDR2 LQKENI. V lost 3 bases to trimming and J lost 0 bases, with 9 bases between them. The CDR3 contains 15 residues. This CDR3 is CASSPGGDSNQPQHF. DNA of the CDR3: TGTGCCAGCTCACCGGGGGGGGATAGCAATCAGCCCCAGCATTTT.